A single sample is the source of the 5 T cell receptor beta chains below, sequenced in a study of neurological immune-mediated disorders. TCRdb independently ran MiXCR on the 5' RACE reads; one entry per CDR3 protein. Here the sample spans around 66,000 distinct CDR3 sequences, approximately 5% being singletons. Sequenced: PBMCs. The receptor set was obtained from a woman in her 70s with multiple sclerosis.

This clonotype occurred many times. The V call is TRBV6-6, the J call TRBJ1-1; possible D gene TRBD1, 5 bases. This CDR3 has 15 amino acids. Germline lookup yields CDR1 MNHNY and CDR2 SVGAGI (reference sequence). V was trimmed by 7 bases and J by 1 base, leaving 16 bases between them. The CDR3 DNA follows: TGTGCCAGCACCGTGGGACCGCCGTCGAACACTGAAGCTTTCTTT. Protein: CASTVGPPSNTEAFF.

This clonotype appeared many times. CDR3 coding DNA: TGCGCCAGCAGCTTGGATCCCAGTAGCAATCAGCCCCAGCATTTT. This encodes CASSLDPSSNQPQHF. The chain uses TRBV5-1 and TRBJ1-5, with no clear D. V was shortened by 0 bases and J by 0 bases, with 7 bases between the two germline ends. Germline CDR1 and CDR2: SGHRS and YFSETQ. The CDR3 sequence is 15 residues long.

This clonotype was counted at least ten times. In DNA, the CDR3 is TGTGCCAGCAGTTACGACTTCTCCTCTCAACTCAATGAGCAGTTCTTC. As protein: CASSYDFSSQLNEQFF. V and J are TRBV6-5 and TRBJ2-1; no clear D gene. V gave up 2 bases and J gave up 6 bases, with 17 bases separating them. CDR3 length equals 16 residues. Germline assignment: CDR1 MNHEY and CDR2 SVGAGI.

The V call is TRBV20-1, the J call TRBJ2-3, with D tentatively TRBD2 (5 bases). The CDR3 is made up of 11 amino acids. Germline values: CDR1 DFQATT, CDR2 SNEGSKA (reference sequence). CDR3 sequence: CRSPVEVPQYF. CDR3 sequence (DNA): TGCAGGTCACCCGTGGAGGTGCCGCAGTATTTT.

This clonotype was detected ten times or more. This rearrangement joins TRBV5-1 to TRBJ2-6; a weak D match, TRBD1 (5 bases). V was cut by 5 bases and J by 0 bases, with 12 bases left in between. Looked up from germline, CDR1 is SGHRS and CDR2 is YFSETQ. The CDR3 length is 16 residues. The CDR3 sequence is CASSSGHASGANVLTF. The CDR3 nucleotides read TGCGCCAGCAGTTCTGGACATGCCTCTGGGGCCAACGTCCTGACTTTC.